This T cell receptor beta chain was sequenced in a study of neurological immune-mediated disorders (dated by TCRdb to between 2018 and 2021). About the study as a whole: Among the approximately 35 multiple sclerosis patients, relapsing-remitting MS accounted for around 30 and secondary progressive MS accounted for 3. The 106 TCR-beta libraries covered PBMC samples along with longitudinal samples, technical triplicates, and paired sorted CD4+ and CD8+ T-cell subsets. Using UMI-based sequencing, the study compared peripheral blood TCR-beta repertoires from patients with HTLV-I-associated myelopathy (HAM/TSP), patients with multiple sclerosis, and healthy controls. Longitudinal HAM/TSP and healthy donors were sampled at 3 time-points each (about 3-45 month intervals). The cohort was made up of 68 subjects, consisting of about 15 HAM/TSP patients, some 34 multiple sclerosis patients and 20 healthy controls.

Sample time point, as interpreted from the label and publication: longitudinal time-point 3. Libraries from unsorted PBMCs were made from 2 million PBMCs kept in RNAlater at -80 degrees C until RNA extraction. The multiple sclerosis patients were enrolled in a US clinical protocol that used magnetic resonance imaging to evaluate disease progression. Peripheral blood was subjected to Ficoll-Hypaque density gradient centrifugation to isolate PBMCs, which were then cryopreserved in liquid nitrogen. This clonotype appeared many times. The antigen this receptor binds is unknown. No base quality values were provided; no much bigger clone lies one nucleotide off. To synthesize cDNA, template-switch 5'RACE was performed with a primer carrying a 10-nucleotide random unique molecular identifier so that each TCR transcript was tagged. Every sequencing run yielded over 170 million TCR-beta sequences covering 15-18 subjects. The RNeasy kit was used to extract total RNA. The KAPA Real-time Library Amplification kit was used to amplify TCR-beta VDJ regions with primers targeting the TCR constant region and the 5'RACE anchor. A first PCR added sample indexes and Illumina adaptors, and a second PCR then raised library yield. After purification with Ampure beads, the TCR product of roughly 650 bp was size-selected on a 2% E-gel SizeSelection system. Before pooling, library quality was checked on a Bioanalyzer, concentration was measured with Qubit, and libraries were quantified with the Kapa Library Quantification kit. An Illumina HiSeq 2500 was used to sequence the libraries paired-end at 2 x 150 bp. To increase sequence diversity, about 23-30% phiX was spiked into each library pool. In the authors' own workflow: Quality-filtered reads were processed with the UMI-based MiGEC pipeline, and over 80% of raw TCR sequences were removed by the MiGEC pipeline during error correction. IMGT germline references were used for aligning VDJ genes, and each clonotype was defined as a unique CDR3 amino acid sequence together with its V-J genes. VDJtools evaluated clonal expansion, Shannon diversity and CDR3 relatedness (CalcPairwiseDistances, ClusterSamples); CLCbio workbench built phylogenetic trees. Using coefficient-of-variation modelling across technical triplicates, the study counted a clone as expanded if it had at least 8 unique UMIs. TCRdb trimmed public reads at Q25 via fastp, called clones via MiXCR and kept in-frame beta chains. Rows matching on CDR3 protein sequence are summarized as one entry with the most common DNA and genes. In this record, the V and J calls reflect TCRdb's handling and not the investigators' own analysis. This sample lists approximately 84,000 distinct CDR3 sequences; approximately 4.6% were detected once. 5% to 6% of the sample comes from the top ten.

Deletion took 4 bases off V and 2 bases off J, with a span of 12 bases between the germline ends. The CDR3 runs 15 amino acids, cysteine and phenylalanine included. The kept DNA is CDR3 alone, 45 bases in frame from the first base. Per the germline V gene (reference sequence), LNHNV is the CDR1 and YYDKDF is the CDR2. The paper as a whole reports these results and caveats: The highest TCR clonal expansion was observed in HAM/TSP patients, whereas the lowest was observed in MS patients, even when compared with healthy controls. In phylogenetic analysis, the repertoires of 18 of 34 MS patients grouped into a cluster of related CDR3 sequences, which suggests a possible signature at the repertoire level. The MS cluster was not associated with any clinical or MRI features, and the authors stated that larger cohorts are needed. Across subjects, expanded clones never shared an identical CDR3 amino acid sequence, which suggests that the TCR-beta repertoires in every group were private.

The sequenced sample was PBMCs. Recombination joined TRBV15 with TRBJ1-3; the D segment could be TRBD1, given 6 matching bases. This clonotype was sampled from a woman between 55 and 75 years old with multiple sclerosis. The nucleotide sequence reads TGTGCCACCAGCACCAGGGGTGCGACTGGAAACACCATATATTTT. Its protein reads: CATSTRGATGNTIYF.